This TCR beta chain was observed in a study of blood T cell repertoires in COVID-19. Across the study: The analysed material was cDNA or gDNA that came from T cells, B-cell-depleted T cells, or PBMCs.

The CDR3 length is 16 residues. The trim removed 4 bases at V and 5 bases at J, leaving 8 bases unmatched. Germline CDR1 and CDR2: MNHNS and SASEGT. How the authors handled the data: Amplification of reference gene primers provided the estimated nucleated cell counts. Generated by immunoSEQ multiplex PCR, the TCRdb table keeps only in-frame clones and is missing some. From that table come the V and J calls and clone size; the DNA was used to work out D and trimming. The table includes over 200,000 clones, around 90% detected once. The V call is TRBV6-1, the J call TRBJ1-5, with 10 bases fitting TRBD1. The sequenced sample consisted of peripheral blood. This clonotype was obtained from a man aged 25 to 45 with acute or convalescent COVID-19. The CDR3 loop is CASSVALGQGYQPQHF. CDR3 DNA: TGTGCCAGCAGTGTGGCCTTGGGACAGGGGTATCAGCCCCAGCATTTT.